The clone carrying this TCR beta chain has ten or more counts. The authors built TCR beta libraries using iRepertoire HTBI primers and Arm-PCR of CDR3 regions. MiXCR, run by TCRdb on the multiplex PCR reads, gives a single entry per CDR3 protein. Counted here are 370,000 or so distinct CDR3 sequences, 16% occurring once; the ten biggest clones make up 20% to 25%. This record comes from a study of regulatory T cells in long-lasting Graves disease. Background on the study: Antithyroid drug intake by newly diagnosed Graves' patients had lasted under 3 months.

Described time point: newly diagnosed GD, antithyroid drugs for less than 3 months. There was RNA extracted from PBMCs, and the TCR library was made from it. The patients included were those that came from an endocrinology department in Xi'an, China. These data also featured in a second study, about T cells in Graves' hyperthyroidism and ophthalmopathy. That work states: A first-round RT-PCR of the TCR CDR3 used the HTBI primer set. Most clonotypes that expanded in the thyroid above 0.001 also showed up in blood.

The TCR originated in a woman under 30 with Graves disease. Sequenced here: peripheral blood mononuclear cells (PBMCs), sampled at new diagnosis, from a patient treated with antithyroid drugs.

The CDR3 protein is CASSVVQGLTDTQYF. The CDR3 DNA sequence: TGTGCCAGCAGCGTAGTTCAGGGGCTCACAGATACGCAGTATTTT. The chain links TRBV9 to TRBJ2-3; possible D gene TRBD1, 6 bases. Germline V gene data show CDR1 as SGDLS and CDR2 as YYNGEE. The V and J ends lost 0 bases and 2 bases respectively, with 10 bases between them. The CDR3 has 15 amino acids.